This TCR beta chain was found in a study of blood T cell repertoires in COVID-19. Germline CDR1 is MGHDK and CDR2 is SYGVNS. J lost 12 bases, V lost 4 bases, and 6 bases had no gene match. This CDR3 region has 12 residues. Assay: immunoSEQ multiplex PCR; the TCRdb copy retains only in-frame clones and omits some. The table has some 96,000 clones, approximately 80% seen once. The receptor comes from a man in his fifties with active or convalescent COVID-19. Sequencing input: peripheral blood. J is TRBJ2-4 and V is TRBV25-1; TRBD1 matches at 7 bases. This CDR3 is CASSADRAGQYF. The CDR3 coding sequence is TGTGCCAGCAGTGCCGACAGGGCCGGTCAGTACTTC.